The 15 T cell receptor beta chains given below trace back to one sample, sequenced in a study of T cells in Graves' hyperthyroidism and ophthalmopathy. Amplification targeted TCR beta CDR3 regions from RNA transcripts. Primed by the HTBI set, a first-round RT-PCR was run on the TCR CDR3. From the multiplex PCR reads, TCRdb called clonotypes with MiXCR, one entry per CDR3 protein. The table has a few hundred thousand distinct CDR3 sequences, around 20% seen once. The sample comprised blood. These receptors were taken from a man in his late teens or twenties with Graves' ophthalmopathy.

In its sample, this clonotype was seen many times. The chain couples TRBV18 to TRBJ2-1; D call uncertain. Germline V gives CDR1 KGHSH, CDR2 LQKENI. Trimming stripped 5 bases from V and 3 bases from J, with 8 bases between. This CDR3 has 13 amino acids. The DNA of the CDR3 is TGTGCCAGCTCATCAAGTGGCTACAATGAGCAGTTCTTC. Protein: CASSSSGYNEQFF.

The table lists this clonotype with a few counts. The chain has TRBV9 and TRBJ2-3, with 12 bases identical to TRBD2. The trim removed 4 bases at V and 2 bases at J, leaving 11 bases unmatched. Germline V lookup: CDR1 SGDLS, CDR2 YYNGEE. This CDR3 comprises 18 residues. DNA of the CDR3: TGTGCCAGCAGCCCGACCACTCTAGCGGGGGGGCACACAGATACGCAGTATTTT. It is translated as CASSPTTLAGGHTDTQYF.

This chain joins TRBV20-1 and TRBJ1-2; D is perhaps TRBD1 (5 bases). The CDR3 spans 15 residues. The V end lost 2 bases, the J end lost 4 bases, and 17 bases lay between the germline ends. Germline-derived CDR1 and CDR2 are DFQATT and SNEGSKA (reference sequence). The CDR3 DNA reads TGCAGTGCTAGACCACCGGGACTGACACTCTATGGCTACACCTTC. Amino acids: CSARPPGLTLYGYTF.

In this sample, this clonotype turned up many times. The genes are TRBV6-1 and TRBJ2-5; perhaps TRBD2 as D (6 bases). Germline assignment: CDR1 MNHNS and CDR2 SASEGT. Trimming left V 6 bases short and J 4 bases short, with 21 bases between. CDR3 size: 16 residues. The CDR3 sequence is CASSPYIGGDGETQYF. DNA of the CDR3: TGTGCCAGCAGCCCGTACATCGGCGGGGATGGAGAGACCCAGTACTTC.

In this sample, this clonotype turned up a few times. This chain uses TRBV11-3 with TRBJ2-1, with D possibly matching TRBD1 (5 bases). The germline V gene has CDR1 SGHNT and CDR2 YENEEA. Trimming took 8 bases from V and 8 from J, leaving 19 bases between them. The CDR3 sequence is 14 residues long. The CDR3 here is CASERTGKGDEQFF. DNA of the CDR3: TGTGCCAGCGAACGTACAGGAAAGGGTGATGAGCAGTTCTTC.

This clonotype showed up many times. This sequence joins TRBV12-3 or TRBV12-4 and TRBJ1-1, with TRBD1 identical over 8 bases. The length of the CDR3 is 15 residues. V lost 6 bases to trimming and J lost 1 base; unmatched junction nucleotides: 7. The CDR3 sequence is CASSFSGTGNTEAFF. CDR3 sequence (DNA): TGTGCCAGCAGCTTCTCCGGGACAGGGAACACTGAAGCTTTCTTT.

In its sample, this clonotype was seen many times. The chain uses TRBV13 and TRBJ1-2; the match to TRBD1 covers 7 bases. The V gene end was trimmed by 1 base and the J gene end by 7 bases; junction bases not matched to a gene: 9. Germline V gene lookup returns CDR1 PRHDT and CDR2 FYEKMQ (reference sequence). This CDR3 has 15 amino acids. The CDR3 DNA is TGTGCCAGCAGCTTAGCGGGGACAGCCTCCCGTGGCTACACCTTC. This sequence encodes CASSLAGTASRGYTF.

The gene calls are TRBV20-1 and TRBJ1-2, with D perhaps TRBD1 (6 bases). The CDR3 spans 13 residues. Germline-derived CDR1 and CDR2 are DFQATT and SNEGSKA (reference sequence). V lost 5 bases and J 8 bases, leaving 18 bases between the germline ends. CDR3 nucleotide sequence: TGCAGTGCTTACCTACAGGGTTCGAAGGGCTACACCTTC. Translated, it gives CSAYLQGSKGYTF.

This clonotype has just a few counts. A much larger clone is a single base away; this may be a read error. The DNA of the CDR3 is TGTGCCAGCGGCCTCGCCGCGAGCCAAGAGACCCAGTACTTC. It translates to CASGLAASQETQYF. The chain couples TRBV7-9 to TRBJ2-5; D gene unclear. Germline CDR1 is SEHNR and CDR2 is FQNEAQ (reference sequence). V was pared by 8 bases and J by 1 base, with 14 bases between. The CDR3 is 14 amino acids.

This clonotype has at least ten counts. For the CDR3, the DNA is TGCAGTGCTAGAGTGATGGGGTCGGGAGCCTACGAGCAGTACTTC. Protein sequence: CSARVMGSGAYEQYF. The chain is built from TRBV20-1 and TRBJ2-7, with a weak D call TRBD2 (6 bases). V lost 1 base and J 2 bases, leaving 15 bases between the germline ends. CDR3 length equals 15 residues. Germline V gene sequence: CDR1 DFQATT, CDR2 SNEGSKA (reference sequence).

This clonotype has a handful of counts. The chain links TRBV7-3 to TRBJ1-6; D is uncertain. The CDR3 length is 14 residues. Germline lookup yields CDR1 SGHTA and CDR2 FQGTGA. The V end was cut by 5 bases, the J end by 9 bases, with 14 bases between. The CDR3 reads CASSVDAVGSPLHF. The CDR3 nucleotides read TGTGCCAGCAGCGTGGACGCCGTAGGTTCACCCCTCCACTTT.

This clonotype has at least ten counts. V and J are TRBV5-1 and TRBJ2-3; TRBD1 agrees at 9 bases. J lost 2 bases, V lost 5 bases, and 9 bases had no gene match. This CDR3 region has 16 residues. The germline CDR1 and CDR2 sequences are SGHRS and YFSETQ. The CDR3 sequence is CASSSGTGITTDTQYF. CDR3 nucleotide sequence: TGCGCCAGCAGTTCCGGGACAGGGATCACCACAGATACGCAGTATTTT.

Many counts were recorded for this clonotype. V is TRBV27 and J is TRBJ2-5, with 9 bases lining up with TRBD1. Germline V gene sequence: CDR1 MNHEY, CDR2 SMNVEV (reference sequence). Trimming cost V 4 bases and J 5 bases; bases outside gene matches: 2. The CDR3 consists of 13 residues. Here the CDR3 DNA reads TGTGCCAGCAGTTGGGGGACAGGGGAGACCCAGTACTTC. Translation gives CASSWGTGETQYF.

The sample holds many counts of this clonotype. CDR3 loop: CASRAISVKQGAYGYTF. CDR3 DNA: TGCGCCAGCAGGGCGATAAGCGTCAAACAGGGCGCATATGGCTACACCTTC. This chain joins TRBV5-1 and TRBJ1-2; possible D gene TRBD1, 6 bases. The V end lost 5 bases, the J end lost 5 bases, and 25 bases lay between the germline ends. This CDR3 region has 17 residues. Germline loops: CDR1 SGHRS, CDR2 YFSETQ.

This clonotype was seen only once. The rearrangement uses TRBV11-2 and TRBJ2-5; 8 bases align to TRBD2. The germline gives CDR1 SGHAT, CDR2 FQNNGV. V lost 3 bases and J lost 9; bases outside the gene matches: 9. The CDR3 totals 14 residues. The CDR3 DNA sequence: TGTGCCAGCAGCTTTCGGGGGGGGGCCGGGTCCCAGTACTTC. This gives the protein CASSFRGGAGSQYF.